The 30 T cell receptor beta chains reported below all come from one sample, sequenced in a study of post-analysis software for immune sequencing data. Study-wide findings and caveats: Controls had lower frequencies than patients of about 5 TRBV segments, which included TRBV5-6, TRBV5-1 and TRBV20-1.

Unique molecular identifiers tagged the TCR beta cDNA libraries. In TCRdb, the PCR reads were re-called with MiXCR into one record per CDR3 protein. The data contain roughly 700,000 distinct CDR3 sequences, roughly 30% of them singletons. Their antigens remain unidentified. The sample was blood. Source of these receptors: a girl aged 10-17 years with multiple sclerosis.

This clonotype was found a few times. The J gene is TRBJ2-7, the V gene TRBV28; tentative D call: TRBD2 (5 bases). Between the trimmed V and J ends, which lost 6 bases and 0 bases, there was a span of 15 bases. Germline V gene lookup returns CDR1 MDHEN and CDR2 SYDVKM. The CDR3 runs 15 residues. The CDR3 sequence is CASSAGLPSSYEQYF. CDR3 nucleotide sequence: TGTGCCAGCAGCGCCGGACTCCCAAGCTCCTACGAGCAGTACTTC.

The chain joins TRBV28 to TRBJ2-6; no clear D. Trimming pared 5 bases from V and 6 bases from J, leaving 20 bases between. Germline lookup yields CDR1 MDHEN and CDR2 SYDVKM. This CDR3 contains 17 residues. The CDR3 sequence is CASSKDTKPLEANVLTF. CDR3 bases: TGTGCCAGCAGTAAAGACACAAAACCTCTGGAGGCCAACGTCCTGACTTTC.

V is TRBV28 and J is TRBJ2-3; TRBD2 matches at 7 bases. In germline, CDR1 is MDHEN, CDR2 SYDVKM. Trimming at V came to 5 bases and at J to 1 base, leaving 12 bases not matched to a gene. The CDR3 loop spans 17 amino acids. The CDR3 region has the DNA TGTGCCAGCAGTCCCCTCGTCCTAGCGGATGGCACAGATACGCAGTATTTT. As protein: CASSPLVLADGTDTQYF.

In regard to this clonotype: A junction boundary mismatches the germline segment, possibly from a read error. The rearrangement uses TRBV4-3 and TRBJ2-5; TRBD2 agrees at 7 bases. Germline V gene lookup returns CDR1 LGHNA and CDR2 YSLEER. The length of the CDR3 is 13 residues. CDR3 sequence (DNA): TGCGCCGCCTCGCCTTTGGCGGGGGAGACCCATTACTTC. Protein product: CAASPLAGETHYF.

This chain connects TRBV7-9 to TRBJ2-6; D unclear. V was pared by 4 bases and J by 0 bases, with 10 bases between. The CDR3 sequence is 16 residues long. In germline, CDR1 is SEHNR, CDR2 FQNEAQ (reference sequence). CDR3 in DNA: TGTGCCAGCAGCTCCTACAAGGACTCTGGGGCCAACGTCCTGACTTTC. Translation gives CASSSYKDSGANVLTF.

The gene calls are TRBV3-1 and TRBJ2-1; D may be TRBD2 (5 bases). CDR1 is LGHDT and CDR2 is YNNKEL in the germline V gene (reference sequence). V dropped 1 base and J dropped 1 base, with 14 bases sitting between them. The CDR3 is 17 amino acids. The CDR3 here is CASSQVDRWESYNEQFF. CDR3 nucleotides: TGTGCCAGCAGCCAAGTCGACCGGTGGGAGTCCTACAATGAGCAGTTCTTC.

The V call is TRBV20-1, the J call TRBJ2-7; 7 bases align to TRBD1. V lost 3 bases, J lost 4 bases, and 6 bases stayed unmatched. Germline V gives CDR1 DFQATT, CDR2 SNEGSKA (reference sequence). This CDR3 is built from 13 residues. The CDR3 reads CSASHTGEYEQYF. CDR3 in DNA: TGCAGTGCTAGCCATACAGGGGAATACGAGCAGTACTTC.

This clonotype was observed a handful of times. The chain couples TRBV7-9 to TRBJ1-1; D might be TRBD1 (5 bases). Germline V gene lookup returns CDR1 SEHNR and CDR2 FQNEAQ (reference sequence). V shed 2 bases and J shed 3 bases, with 10 bases lying between them. The CDR3 has 14 residues. CDR3 sequence: CASSLTSGHTEAFF. CDR3 nucleotides: TGTGCCAGCAGCTTAACCTCGGGGCACACTGAAGCTTTCTTT.

V usage is TRBV28 and J usage is TRBJ2-7, with D maybe TRBD2 (5 bases). Germline V gives CDR1 MDHEN, CDR2 SYDVKM. The CDR3 is 15 residues long. Trimming removed 4 bases at V and 2 bases at J, with 15 bases between. DNA for the CDR3: TGTGCCAGCAGTTCCCTCGGCGGGTCGGCCTACGAGCAGTACTTC. Translating it yields CASSSLGGSAYEQYF.

The chain combines TRBV29-1 with TRBJ2-7; a weak D match, TRBD2 (6 bases). The CDR3 contains 13 residues. V gave up 3 bases and J gave up 7 bases, with 16 bases separating them. In germline, CDR1 is SQVTM, CDR2 ANQGSEA. CDR3 amino acids: CSVDFGGATEQYF. DNA for the CDR3: TGCAGCGTTGACTTCGGCGGGGCTACGGAGCAGTACTTC.

This clonotype was observed a few times. This sequence joins TRBV28 and TRBJ1-6; D is uncertain. Trimming took 7 bases from V and 2 from J, leaving 9 bases between them. CDR3 length: 14 amino acids. Germline V lookup: CDR1 MDHEN, CDR2 SYDVKM. CDR3 in DNA: TGTGCCAGCACCATGCTAGCCTATAATTCACCCCTCCACTTT. Translation gives CASTMLAYNSPLHF.

In its sample, this clonotype was seen a few times. This sequence joins TRBV20-1 and TRBJ1-2; 7 nucleotides agree with TRBD1. Trimming cost V 0 bases and J 8 bases; bases outside gene matches: 18. The CDR3 loop spans 17 amino acids. CDR1 is DFQATT, CDR2 SNEGSKA, per germline (reference sequence). As DNA, the CDR3 is TGCAGTGCTAGAGACCCTTCGACGACAGGGAAGTCTCGCGGCTACACCTTC. Translating gives CSARDPSTTGKSRGYTF.

This clonotype was found a few times. The chain recombines TRBV7-2 with TRBJ2-3, with TRBD2 matching over 9 bases. The CDR3 sequence is 17 residues long. The V segment lost 4 bases and the J segment 4 bases; nucleotides outside the gene matches: 12. Germline-derived CDR1 and CDR2 are SGHTA and FQGNSA. CDR3 region: CASSSPGEPSGADTQYF. Written as DNA, the CDR3 is TGTGCCAGCAGCTCCCCTGGCGAGCCTAGCGGGGCAGATACGCAGTATTTT.

The sample holds a few counts of this clonotype. The chain recombines TRBV4-1 with TRBJ2-5; the match to TRBD2 covers 8 bases. Germline loops: CDR1 MGHRA, CDR2 YSYEKL. The trim removed 3 bases at V and 2 bases at J, leaving 8 bases unmatched. The CDR3 extends over 16 amino acids. The CDR3 reads CASSHQSGSDQETQYF. The CDR3 nucleotides read TGCGCCAGCAGCCATCAGAGCGGGAGTGATCAAGAGACCCAGTACTTC.

This chain connects TRBV7-2 to TRBJ1-4; no firm D call. The CDR3 length is 14 residues. Germline CDR1 SGHTA, CDR2 FQGNSA. V was cut by 2 bases and J by 7 bases, with 11 bases left in between. CDR3 sequence: CASSLSARVEKLFF. The CDR3 DNA sequence: TGTGCCAGCAGCTTAAGCGCTCGGGTTGAAAAACTGTTTTTT. Full variable domain (missing parts from reference TRBV7-2 and TRBJ1-4): GAGVSQSPSNKVTEKGKDVELRCDPISGHTALYWYRQSLGQGLEFLIYFQGNSAPDKSGLPSDRFSAERTGGSVSTLTIQRTQQEDSAVYLCASSLSARVEKLFFGSGTQLSVL.

This CDR3 reads CASSQALAGTEQFF. The CDR3 nucleotides are TGCGCCAGCAGCCAAGCATTAGCGGGAACTGAGCAGTTCTTC. J is TRBJ2-1 and V is TRBV4-3; 8 bases fit TRBD2. The ends lost 1 base at V and 9 bases at J; junction bases unmatched: 5. Germline V gene lookup returns CDR1 LGHNA and CDR2 YSLEER. The CDR3 runs 14 residues.

The V call is TRBV6-6, the J call TRBJ2-7; 8 bases map to TRBD2. The germline V gene has CDR1 MNHNY and CDR2 SVGAGI (reference sequence). Trimming at V came to 4 bases and at J to 12 bases, leaving 8 bases not matched to a gene. This CDR3 comprises 12 residues. For the CDR3, the DNA is TGTGCCAGCAGTTTACTAGCGGAGGCCCTGTACTTC. Encoded protein: CASSLLAEALYF.

This clonotype was seen more than once but under ten times. The CDR3, as DNA: TGTGCCAGCAGTTGGTCGGCGGCGGTAGGCTACACCTTC. This encodes CASSWSAAVGYTF. V gene TRBV6-6 combines with J gene TRBJ1-2; D uncertain. This CDR3 region has 13 residues. Per the germline V gene, CDR1 is MNHNY and CDR2 is SVGAGI (reference sequence). The V end lost 4 bases, the J end lost 8 bases, and 14 bases lay between the germline ends.

V gene TRBV27 combines with J gene TRBJ2-7; 9 bases map to TRBD1. The CDR3 consists of 17 residues. Per the germline V gene, CDR1 is MNHEY and CDR2 is SMNVEV (reference sequence). Unmatched junction bases numbered 14, after V lost 8 bases and J lost 0 bases. The CDR3 spells CASYKRGTGNSSYEQYF. CDR3 coding DNA: TGTGCCAGCTACAAAAGAGGGACAGGGAACAGCTCCTACGAGCAGTACTTC.

The J gene is TRBJ2-5, the V gene TRBV11-3, with D perhaps matching TRBD2 (6 bases). V shed 5 bases and J shed 2 bases, with 15 bases lying between them. Germline assignment: CDR1 SGHNT and CDR2 YENEEA. CDR3 size: 15 residues. CDR3 protein: CASSPDGTQQETQYF. In nucleotides, the CDR3 is TGTGCCAGCAGCCCAGACGGGACTCAACAAGAGACCCAGTACTTC.

CDR3: CASSPGSSGSEQYF. The CDR3 coding sequence is TGTGCCAGCAGCCCAGGGAGCTCTGGGTCCGAGCAGTACTTC. The rearrangement uses TRBV5-6 and TRBJ2-5; D possibly uses TRBD1 or TRBD2 (5 bases each). The J call may be incorrect, as the DNA end agrees better with TRBJ2-7. The CDR3 is made up of 14 amino acids. Germline assignment: CDR1 SGHDT and CDR2 YYEEEE.

The rearrangement uses TRBV20-1 and TRBJ2-7; D ambiguous. V was cut by 0 bases and J by 0 bases, with 21 bases left in between. The CDR3 sequence is 18 residues long. Germline CDR1 and CDR2: DFQATT and SNEGSKA (reference sequence). This CDR3 is CSARDSSVLAPNSYEQYF. The CDR3 bases are TGCAGTGCTAGAGATTCATCCGTTCTGGCACCTAACTCCTACGAGCAGTACTTC.

This chain uses TRBV5-4 with TRBJ2-6; 8 bases match TRBD1. CDR1 and CDR2 (germline): SGHNT, YYREEE (reference sequence). This CDR3 region has 19 residues. The V segment lost 4 bases and the J segment 2 bases; nucleotides outside the gene matches: 14. CDR3 protein: CASSPRASRGRTGANVLTF. The DNA of the CDR3 is TGTGCCAGCAGCCCTCGGGCGAGCAGGGGGCGAACTGGGGCCAACGTCCTGACTTTC.

V is TRBV15 and J is TRBJ2-7; D is unclear. V was pared by 3 bases and J by 5 bases, with 11 bases between. The germline V gene encodes CDR1 LNHNV and CDR2 YYDKDF (reference sequence). The CDR3 has 13 residues. CDR3 sequence: CATSSSFGDEQYF. The CDR3 region has the DNA TGTGCCACCAGCAGTAGCTTTGGGGACGAGCAGTACTTC.

This clonotype was detected only a few times. The chain employs TRBV6-5 and TRBJ2-1, with TRBD1 identical over 9 bases. CDR1 and CDR2 from the germline V gene are MNHEY and SVGAGI. The V segment lost 0 bases and the J segment 8 bases; nucleotides outside the gene matches: 8. This CDR3 region has 16 residues. The CDR3 coding sequence is TGTGCCAGCAGTTACTCGGGACAGGGTAATCTTTATGAGCAGTTCTTC. Its protein product is CASSYSGQGNLYEQFF.

This clonotype was counted a single time. The rearrangement joins TRBV9 to TRBJ2-1, with D perhaps TRBD2 (6 bases). CDR1 SGDLS and CDR2 YYNGEE come from the germline V gene. The germline V and J ends were trimmed by 3 bases and 1 base, with 11 bases remaining between them. This CDR3 has 15 amino acids. As DNA, the CDR3 is TGTGCCAGCAGCGAACAGGCGGGGTCCTACAATGAGCAGTTCTTC. This encodes CASSEQAGSYNEQFF.

The chain couples TRBV4-3 to TRBJ2-7, with a tentative D call TRBD2 (6 bases). In germline, CDR1 is LGHNA, CDR2 YSLEER. The CDR3 loop spans 14 amino acids. Trimming removed 4 bases from V and 5 bases from J, with 15 bases in between. This chain's CDR3 is CASSPSGPGDEQYF. The CDR3 DNA follows: TGCGCCAGCAGCCCAAGCGGGCCGGGGGACGAGCAGTACTTC.

The V gene is TRBV4-3, the J gene TRBJ2-7, with no clear D. Trimming cost V 0 bases and J 0 bases, with 9 bases left between them. Germline values: CDR1 LGHNA, CDR2 YSLEER. The CDR3 is 15 amino acids. CDR3 residues: CASSQELSSSYEQYF. DNA for the CDR3: TGCGCCAGCAGCCAAGAGCTGAGCTCCTCCTACGAGCAGTACTTC.

This clonotype was seen more than once but under ten times. The rearrangement joins TRBV20-1 to TRBJ1-2; possible D gene TRBD1, 5 bases. Germline V CDR1 and CDR2: DFQATT, SNEGSKA (reference sequence). The CDR3 has 13 residues. V gave up 0 bases and J gave up 8 bases, with 13 bases separating them. DNA of the CDR3: TGCAGTGCTAGAGATTGGAGGGGCGAAGGCTACACCTTC. Its translation: CSARDWRGEGYTF.

This clonotype has just a few counts. This chain joins TRBV5-1 and TRBJ2-3; D perhaps matches TRBD2 (6 bases). Trimming removed 0 bases from V and 2 bases from J, with 10 bases in between. The germline V gene has CDR1 SGHRS and CDR2 YFSETQ. The CDR3 is 15 residues long. CDR3 in amino acids: CASSLGGDLTDTQYF. In DNA form, the CDR3 reads TGCGCCAGCAGCTTGGGGGGGGATCTCACAGATACGCAGTATTTT.